These 16 T cell receptor beta chains share one sample of origin, sequenced in a study of T cell changes during pregnancy in multiple sclerosis. Sequencing was performed with immunoSEQ multiplex PCR; in TCRdb, only in-frame clones are kept and a portion is missing. The sample shows fewer than 90,000 clones, approximately 92% of them seen only once. The starting material was peripheral blood, obtained in the third trimester of pregnancy. Receptor source: a female donor in good health, enrolled as a control in a pregnancy study.

V usage is TRBV29-1 and J usage is TRBJ2-5, with a weak D call TRBD1 (5 bases). Germline loops: CDR1 SQVTM, CDR2 ANQGSEA. V was cut by 3 bases and J by 4 bases, with 12 bases left in between. The CDR3 length is 13 residues. Here the CDR3 DNA reads TGCAGCGTTGATAGTTCAGGGCCAGAGACCCAGTACTTC. This translates into CSVDSSGPETQYF.

V usage is TRBV21-1 and J usage is TRBJ2-4; no check of the table's D call, TRBD1, against the DNA was made. TRBV21-1 counts as a pseudogene. CDR3 length: 16 residues. CDR3 sequence (DNA): TGTGCCAGCAGCAAAGGGACAGGGGGCGCCAAAAACATTCAGTACTTC. It codes for CASSKGTGGAKNIQYF.

In DNA, the CDR3 is TGTGCCAGCAGCCCCTGGGGGGCGGGAGATTACAATGAGCAGTTCTTC. Its translation: CASSPWGAGDYNEQFF. The chain is built from TRBV11-3 and TRBJ2-1, with D possibly being TRBD2 (7 bases). This CDR3 comprises 16 residues. Per the germline V gene, CDR1 is SGHNT and CDR2 is YENEEA. The ends were cut back, 5 bases at V and 4 bases at J, with 18 bases in the middle.

The chain is built from TRBV5-4 and TRBJ2-5; the D gene is possibly TRBD1 (5 bases). The CDR3 loop spans 12 amino acids. V was clipped by 0 bases and J by 5 bases, with 5 bases between them. The V gene's germline CDR1 is SGHNT and CDR2 YYREEE (reference sequence). The CDR3 sequence is CASSLEGETQYF. The CDR3 nucleotides read TGTGCCAGCAGCTTGGAGGGGGAGACCCAGTACTTC.

The genes are TRBV9 and TRBJ1-2; TRBD1 might be the D (6 bases). Germline V lookup: CDR1 SGDLS, CDR2 YYNGEE. The CDR3 has 15 residues. Trimming removed 0 bases at V and 7 bases at J, with 16 bases between. The chain's CDR3 is CASSVVAGASSGYTF. The CDR3 DNA sequence: TGTGCCAGCAGCGTAGTCGCAGGGGCATCTAGTGGCTACACCTTC.

The chain carries TRBV28 and TRBJ1-4; 7 bases match TRBD1. The CDR3 is 16 amino acids. The germline V gene has CDR1 MDHEN and CDR2 SYDVKM. V was clipped by 5 bases and J by 5 bases; unmatched bases: 11. The CDR3 reads CASSPLMPGQNEKLFF. CDR3 nucleotides: TGTGCCAGCAGTCCCCTAATGCCGGGACAGAATGAAAAACTGTTTTTT.

This rearrangement joins TRBV28 to TRBJ2-7; 8 positions agree with TRBD1. The CDR3 runs to 14 residues. Germline-derived CDR1 and CDR2 are MDHEN and SYDVKM. With 7 bases clipped from V and 5 bases from J, the junction kept 10 bases outside the gene matches. The CDR3 sequence: CASNSPGGADEQYF. The CDR3 DNA reads TGTGCCAGCAATAGCCCAGGGGGCGCGGACGAGCAGTACTTC.

J is TRBJ2-3 and V is TRBV2, with 7 bases aligning to TRBD1. Per the germline V gene, CDR1 is SNHLY and CDR2 is FYNNEI. With V trimmed by 6 bases and J by 5 bases, 8 bases remained unmatched. This CDR3 comprises 14 residues. The CDR3 is CASRDDRDGDTQYF. The CDR3 DNA reads TGTGCCAGCAGGGATGACAGGGACGGAGATACGCAGTATTTT. Combining the CDR3 with reference TRBV2 and TRBJ2-3 gives the whole variable domain EPEVTQTPSHQVTQMGQEVILRCVPISNHLYFYWYRQILGQKVEFLVSFYNNEISEKSEIFDDQFSVERPDGSNFTLKIRSTKLEDSAMYFCASRDDRDGDTQYFGPGTRLTVL.

The chain has TRBV15 and TRBJ2-3; TRBD2 matches 10 bases. Germline CDR1 LNHNV, CDR2 YYDKDF (reference sequence). This CDR3 is 16 amino acids long. V was pared by 8 bases and J by 5 bases, with 13 bases of the junction left unmatched. The CDR3 reads CATHPFGTSDEDTQYF. DNA for the CDR3: TGTGCCACCCACCCGTTCGGGACTAGCGATGAAGATACGCAGTATTTT. The entire variable domain, with the rest obtained from reference TRBV15 and TRBJ2-3, is as follows: DAMVIQNPRYQVTQFGKPVTLSCSQTLNHNVMYWYQQKSSQAPKLLFHYYDKDFNNEADTPDNFQSRRPNTSFCFLDIRSPGLGDTAMYLCATHPFGTSDEDTQYFGPGTRLTVL.

At least ten counts were recorded for this clone. The rearrangement joins TRBV6-1 to TRBJ2-2; D ambiguous. V lost 10 bases and J lost 3, with 12 bases in between. The CDR3 spans 13 residues. The germline gives CDR1 MNHNS, CDR2 SASEGT. CDR3 residues: CAISQADTGELFF. The CDR3 DNA reads TGTGCCATAAGCCAAGCCGACACCGGGGAGCTGTTTTTT.

The V and J genes are TRBV5-1 and TRBJ2-5; 11 nucleotides align to TRBD2. V gave up 0 bases and J gave up 5 bases; unmatched junction bases: 6. CDR1 and CDR2 (germline): SGHRS, YFSETQ. This CDR3 comprises 16 residues. DNA for the CDR3: TGCGCCAGCAGCTTGGCTGGACTAGCGGGTCTGGAGACCCAGTACTTC. Protein sequence: CASSLAGLAGLETQYF.

The chain couples TRBV14 to TRBJ2-5; no reliable D call. CDR3 length: 11 amino acids. V shed 0 bases and J shed 7 bases, with 3 bases lying between them. Germline CDR1 and CDR2: SGHDN and FVKESK. Here the CDR3 reads CASSQDGTQYF. The CDR3 nucleotides are TGTGCCAGCAGCCAAGACGGGACCCAGTACTTC. Complete variable domain (other parts from reference TRBV14 and TRBJ2-5): EAGVTQFPSHSVIEKGQTVTLRCDPISGHDNLYWYRRVMGKEIKFLLHFVKESKQDESGMPNNRFLAERTGGTYSTLKVQPAELEDSGVYFCASSQDGTQYFGPGTRLLVL.

The V and J genes are TRBV7-9 and TRBJ2-1; 7 positions match TRBD2. Germline CDR1 SEHNR, CDR2 FQNEAQ (reference sequence). The CDR3 totals 16 residues. V was pared by 5 bases and J by 5 bases, with 12 bases of the junction left unmatched. The CDR3 spells CASSPRDYVPDNEQFF. The DNA for the CDR3 is TGTGCCAGCAGCCCTCGGGACTACGTTCCGGACAATGAGCAGTTCTTC.

The CDR3 DNA reads TGTGCCAGCAGCTTGGACAGGGGCCAAGAGACCCAGTACTTC. This codes for CASSLDRGQETQYF. The genes are TRBV7-2 and TRBJ2-5, with 9 bases that match TRBD1. Germline V gives CDR1 SGHTA, CDR2 FQGNSA. Trimming took 3 bases from V and 1 from J; bases not matched to a gene: 0. The CDR3 runs to 14 residues.

The chain joins TRBV5-5 to TRBJ2-7, with 9 bases that match TRBD1. Germline CDR1 SGHKS, CDR2 YYEKEE (reference sequence). The CDR3 loop spans 14 amino acids. With 5 bases clipped from V and 3 bases from J, the junction kept 6 bases outside the gene matches. Here the CDR3 reads CASSDGQGIYEQYF. Written as DNA, the CDR3 is TGTGCCAGCAGTGACGGACAGGGGATCTACGAGCAGTACTTC.

The V and J genes are TRBV7-9 and TRBJ1-1; 8 positions match TRBD1. The germline CDR1 and CDR2 sequences are SEHNR and FQNEAQ (reference sequence). The CDR3 contains 16 residues. J gave up 3 bases and V 5 bases, and 11 bases lay outside the gene matches. CDR3 loop: CASSRYADRGDTEAFF. CDR3 in DNA: TGTGCCAGCAGCCGCTACGCCGACAGGGGTGACACTGAAGCTTTCTTT.